Below, 27 T cell receptor beta chains from the same sample are listed, as sequenced in a study of blood T cell repertoires in COVID-19. Sequenced by immunoSEQ multiplex PCR; TCRdb stores in-frame clones only, minus some. This table has 85,000 to 120,000 clones, 92% appearing once. Input material: peripheral blood. The source is a woman aged 45-65 years with COVID-19, enrolled during active disease.

The rearrangement uses TRBV2 and TRBJ1-4, with D tentatively TRBD1 (5 bases). Trimming took off 6 bases at V and 7 bases at J, with 9 bases between the two ends. The CDR3 length is 12 residues. Per germline, CDR1 SNHLY and CDR2 FYNNEI. CDR3 protein: CASRSGGEKLFF. The CDR3 DNA follows: TGTGCCAGCAGGTCCGGGGGTGAAAAACTGTTTTTT.

The chain is built from TRBV19 and TRBJ1-6; no definite D call. Germline V gene sequence: CDR1 LNHDA, CDR2 SQIVND (reference sequence). CDR3 length equals 16 residues. Trimming removed 1 base at V and 0 bases at J, with 7 bases between. The CDR3 protein is CASSIAGGSYNSPLHF. The CDR3 region has the DNA TGTGCCAGTAGTATAGCGGGAGGCTCCTATAATTCACCCCTCCACTTT.

J is TRBJ1-1 and V is TRBV2; D remains ambiguous. The V gene lost 8 bases and the J gene lost 8 bases, with 12 bases spanning the gap. Germline values: CDR1 SNHLY, CDR2 FYNNEI. The CDR3 is made up of 11 amino acids. CDR3: CASDAGIEAFF. DNA for the CDR3: TGTGCCAGCGATGCCGGGATCGAAGCTTTCTTT.

The chain uses TRBV6-2 or TRBV6-3 and TRBJ1-5, with D possibly matching TRBD1 (5 bases). V lost 5 bases and J lost 6, with 20 bases in between. The CDR3 consists of 16 residues. Germline CDR1 MNHEY, CDR2 SVGEGT. CDR3 residues: CASSTPRGVSVQPQHF. In DNA, the CDR3 is TGTGCCAGCAGTACCCCTCGGGGGGTATCCGTTCAGCCCCAGCATTTT.

This sequence joins TRBV5-5 and TRBJ2-5, with D possibly being TRBD2 (7 bases). Germline V gene data show CDR1 as SGHKS and CDR2 as YYEKEE (reference sequence). This CDR3 has 16 residues. The V end was cut by 1 base, the J end by 5 bases, with 18 bases between. CDR3 coding DNA: TGTGCCAGCAGCTTGAGGGGGGGCGCGTGGGTTGAGACCCAGTACTTC. Protein product: CASSLRGGAWVETQYF.

The chain combines TRBV7-9 with TRBJ2-1; 7 positions agree with TRBD1. CDR1 is SEHNR, CDR2 FQNEAQ, per germline (reference sequence). This CDR3 region has 15 residues. Trimming at V came to 3 bases and at J to 6 bases, leaving 8 bases not matched to a gene. The CDR3 DNA reads TGTGCCAGCAGCTTCCGCAGGGGGAGAGCCAATGAGCAGTTCTTC. This sequence encodes CASSFRRGRANEQFF. The variable domain in full, completed from reference TRBV7-9 and TRBJ2-1, reads DTGVSQNPRHKITKRGQNVTFRCDPISEHNRLYWYRQTLGQGPEFLTYFQNEAQLEKSRLLSDRFSAERPKGSFSTLEIQRTEQGDSAMYLCASSFRRGRANEQFFGPGTRLTVL.

The genes are TRBV19 and TRBJ2-1; 9 positions match TRBD1. Germline-derived CDR1 and CDR2 are LNHDA and SQIVND (reference sequence). The CDR3 contains 15 residues. With V trimmed by 7 bases and J by 5 bases, 9 bases remained unmatched. This CDR3 reads CASTPGDRDHNEQFF. The CDR3 DNA reads as TGTGCCAGTACCCCAGGGGACAGGGACCACAATGAGCAGTTCTTC. Drawing the rest from reference TRBV19 and TRBJ2-1, the complete variable domain is DGGITQSPKYLFRKEGQNVTLSCEQNLNHDAMYWYRQDPGQGLRLIYYSQIVNDFQKGDIAEGYSVSREKKESFPLTVTSAQKNPTAFYLCASTPGDRDHNEQFFGPGTRLTVL.

The V gene is TRBV6-5, the J gene TRBJ1-6; maybe TRBD1 (6 bases). V lost 4 bases to trimming and J lost 8 bases, with 9 bases between them. Germline CDR1 reads MNHEY; CDR2 reads SVGAGI. The CDR3 runs 13 residues. Written as DNA, the CDR3 is TGTGCCAGCAGTTTCGCAGGGGATTCACCCCTCCACTTT. Encoded protein: CASSFAGDSPLHF.

CDR3 amino acids: CASSPLQGNEQYF. CDR3 coding DNA: TGTGCCAGCTCACCACTGCAGGGGAACGAGCAGTACTTC. The chain carries TRBV18 and TRBJ2-7; D is perhaps TRBD1 (6 bases). Germline CDR1 is KGHSH and CDR2 is LQKENI. The ends were cut back, 1 base at V and 5 bases at J, with 9 bases in the middle. The CDR3 loop spans 13 amino acids.

The chain uses TRBV10-1 and TRBJ1-1, with 9 bases that match TRBD1. This CDR3 has 17 amino acids. J gave up 0 bases and V 6 bases, and 11 bases lay outside the gene matches. Germline assignment: CDR1 WNHNN and CDR2 SYGVQD (reference sequence). The CDR3, as DNA: TGCGCCAGCAGCCGATCCGGGACAGGGATTTTGAACACTGAAGCTTTCTTT. This gives the protein CASSRSGTGILNTEAFF.

V gene TRBV5-8 combines with J gene TRBJ1-5; the match to TRBD1 covers 8 bases. CDR3 size: 16 residues. Losses at the gene ends were 4 bases for V and 6 bases for J; bases not matched to a gene: 12. The germline V gene has CDR1 SGHTS and CDR2 YDEGEE. CDR3 protein: CASSGLRDRWFQPQHF. Here the CDR3 DNA reads TGTGCCAGCAGCGGACTTCGGGACAGGTGGTTTCAGCCCCAGCATTTT.

This chain uses TRBV10-3 with TRBJ1-5; 10 nucleotides align to TRBD1. Germline V gives CDR1 ENHRY, CDR2 SYGVKD. This CDR3 region has 15 residues. Here the CDR3 DNA reads TGTGCACAAAATGGCGACAGGGGGCAAAATCAGCCCCAGCATTTT. It encodes CAQNGDRGQNQPQHF.

This chain joins TRBV18 and TRBJ2-1; maybe TRBD2 (6 bases). The CDR3 runs to 17 residues. The germline V gene has CDR1 KGHSH and CDR2 LQKENI. Trimming stripped 1 base from V and 0 bases from J, with 13 bases between. The CDR3 protein is CASSPLSGVSSYNEQFF. CDR3 bases: TGTGCCAGCTCACCACTGTCGGGGGTTAGCTCCTACAATGAGCAGTTCTTC.

The chain carries TRBV11-3 and TRBJ2-4; D gene ambiguous. CDR3 length equals 16 residues. Per the germline V gene, CDR1 is SGHNT and CDR2 is YENEEA. V was cut by 0 bases and J by 0 bases, with 9 bases left in between. This CDR3 reads CASSLDPGIAKNIQYF. The CDR3, as DNA: TGTGCCAGCAGCTTAGATCCAGGAATAGCCAAAAACATTCAGTACTTC.

The chain has TRBV21-1 and TRBJ1-2; the D call in the table, TRBD1, was not verified against the DNA. TRBV21-1 is listed as a pseudogene. This CDR3 region has 13 residues. This CDR3 reads CASSLGTSDGYTF. In DNA form, the CDR3 reads TGTGCCAGCAGCCTCGGGACAAGTGATGGCTACACCTTC.

This clone was detected only a few times. V and J are TRBV3-1 (or the pseudogene TRBV3-2) and TRBJ2-7; TRBD1 agrees at 7 bases. The J segment lost 4 bases and the V segment lost 6 bases, leaving 9 bases of the junction unmatched. The CDR3 is 14 amino acids. CDR1 is LGHDT and CDR2 is YNNKEL in the germline V gene (reference sequence). The CDR3 loop reads CASSPPGQSYEQYF. CDR3 sequence (DNA): TGTGCCAGCAGTCCCCCGGGACAGTCTTACGAGCAGTACTTC.

The rearrangement links TRBV7-8 to TRBJ2-1; the D is unclear. Germline V gene sequence: CDR1 SGHVS, CDR2 FQNEAQ. This CDR3 is 14 amino acids long. The V gene lost 7 bases and the J gene lost 8 bases, with 18 bases spanning the gap. CDR3 DNA: TGTGCCAGCACCTCCGACCAGGCCCCGTATGAGCAGTTCTTC. The encoded protein is CASTSDQAPYEQFF. Drawing the rest from reference TRBV7-8 and TRBJ2-1, the complete variable domain is GAGVSQSPRYKVAKRGQDVALRCDPISGHVSLFWYQQALGQGPEFLTYFQNEAQLDKSGLPSDRFFAERPEGSVSTLKIQRTQQEDSAVYLCASTSDQAPYEQFFGPGTRLTVL.

The chain carries TRBV3-1 (or the pseudogene TRBV3-2) and TRBJ1-1, with D hard to call. Trimming removed 5 bases from V and 7 bases from J, with 14 bases in between. The CDR3 is 13 amino acids. Germline V lookup: CDR1 LGHDT, CDR2 YNNKEL (reference sequence). The CDR3 here is CASSRKARREAFF. In DNA form, the CDR3 reads TGTGCCAGCAGCAGGAAAGCCAGGCGTGAAGCTTTCTTT.

The CDR3 nucleotides are TGTGCCAGCAGCCCCGGACAGGGGCACTCTGGAAACACCATATATTTT. Its protein product is CASSPGQGHSGNTIYF. The rearrangement uses TRBV11-3 and TRBJ1-3; 9 bases match TRBD1. CDR1 and CDR2 (germline): SGHNT, YENEEA. V shed 5 bases and J 0 bases; nucleotides not matched to a gene: 5. The CDR3 sequence is 16 residues long.

V usage is TRBV18 and J usage is TRBJ1-2; D not certain. V was pared by 0 bases and J by 0 bases, with 20 bases between. The CDR3 sequence is 19 residues long. From germline, CDR1 is KGHSH and CDR2 LQKENI. DNA for the CDR3: TGTGCCAGCTCACCACCCTTAGACAACCTTGGGCCAGCTAACTATGGCTACACCTTC. Translated, it gives CASSPPLDNLGPANYGYTF.

The chain links TRBV2 to TRBJ1-2; the D gene is possibly TRBD1 (5 bases). With 5 bases removed from V and 5 bases from J, the gap between germline ends came to 6 bases. CDR3 length: 11 amino acids. The germline gives CDR1 SNHLY, CDR2 FYNNEI. The CDR3 DNA follows: TGTGCCAGCAGTCCAGGGTATGGCTACACCTTC. Translating gives CASSPGYGYTF.

The gene calls are TRBV3-1 (or the pseudogene TRBV3-2) and TRBJ1-1, with a possible D match to TRBD1 (5 bases). This CDR3 is built from 14 residues. Per germline, CDR1 LGHDT and CDR2 YNNKEL (reference sequence). Trimming shortened V by 4 bases and J by 1 base, and 10 bases separated the two germline ends. Here the CDR3 reads CASSPRGRNTEAFF. The CDR3 bases are TGTGCCAGCAGCCCCCGGGGGAGGAACACTGAAGCTTTCTTT.

V gene TRBV19 combines with J gene TRBJ1-1; D is undetermined. The germline V gene encodes CDR1 LNHDA and CDR2 SQIVND (reference sequence). CDR3 length: 13 amino acids. Trimming removed 5 bases from V and 0 bases from J, with 7 bases in between. The CDR3 here is CASSPVMNTEAFF. CDR3 DNA sequence: TGTGCCAGTAGTCCAGTCATGAACACTGAAGCTTTCTTT.

V usage is TRBV3-1 (or the pseudogene TRBV3-2) and J usage is TRBJ1-5, with TRBD1 identical over 8 bases. V was pared by 0 bases and J by 7 bases, with 5 bases of the junction left unmatched. The V gene's germline CDR1 is LGHDT and CDR2 YNNKEL (reference sequence). The CDR3 has 15 amino acids. The CDR3 protein is CASSQDRGRGQPQHF. DNA for the CDR3: TGTGCCAGCAGCCAAGACAGGGGGCGGGGACAGCCCCAGCATTTT.

The chain combines TRBV4-3 with TRBJ1-2; TRBD1 matches at 11 bases. This CDR3 has 17 amino acids. Trimming took 1 base from V and 6 from J; bases not matched to a gene: 10. CDR1 is LGHNA, CDR2 YSLEER, per germline. As DNA, the CDR3 is TGCGCCAGCAGCCAAGGCCGGGGGACAGGGGGAGGTGATGGCTACACCTTC. Its translation is CASSQGRGTGGGDGYTF.

This rearrangement joins TRBV6-1 to TRBJ2-2; TRBD1 matches 7 bases. With V trimmed by 4 bases and J by 0 bases, 5 bases remained unmatched. CDR3 length: 16 residues. Germline V gives CDR1 MNHNS, CDR2 SASEGT. CDR3 sequence: CASSVETGSNTGELFF. CDR3 sequence (DNA): TGTGCCAGCAGTGTGGAGACAGGGTCGAACACCGGGGAGCTGTTTTTT.

V usage is TRBV28 and J usage is TRBJ1-3; the D gene is possibly TRBD1 (6 bases). The CDR3 has 14 amino acids. Germline CDR1 MDHEN, CDR2 SYDVKM. The germline V and J ends were trimmed by 5 bases and 4 bases, with 12 bases remaining between them. CDR3 residues: CASSEQGAGNTIYF. CDR3 DNA: TGTGCCAGCAGTGAACAGGGTGCGGGAAACACCATATATTTT.